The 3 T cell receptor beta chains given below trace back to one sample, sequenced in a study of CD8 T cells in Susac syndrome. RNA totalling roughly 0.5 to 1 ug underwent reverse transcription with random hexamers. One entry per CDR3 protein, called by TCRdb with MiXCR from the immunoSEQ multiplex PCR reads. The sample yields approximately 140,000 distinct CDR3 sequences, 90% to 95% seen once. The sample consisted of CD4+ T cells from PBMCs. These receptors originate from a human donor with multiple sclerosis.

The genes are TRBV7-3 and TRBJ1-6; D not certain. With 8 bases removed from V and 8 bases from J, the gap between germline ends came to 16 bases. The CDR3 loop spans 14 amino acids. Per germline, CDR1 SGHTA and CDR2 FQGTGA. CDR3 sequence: CASDTRVRHSPLHF. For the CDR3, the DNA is TGTGCCAGCGATACAAGGGTTAGACATTCACCCCTCCACTTT.

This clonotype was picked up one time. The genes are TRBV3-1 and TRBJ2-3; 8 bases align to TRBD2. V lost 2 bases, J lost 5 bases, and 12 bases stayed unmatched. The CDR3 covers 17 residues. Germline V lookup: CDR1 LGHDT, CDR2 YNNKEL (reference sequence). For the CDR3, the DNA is TGTGCCAGCAGCCAACGATCGGGGAAGACTAGCGAAGATACGCAGTATTTT. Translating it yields CASSQRSGKTSEDTQYF.

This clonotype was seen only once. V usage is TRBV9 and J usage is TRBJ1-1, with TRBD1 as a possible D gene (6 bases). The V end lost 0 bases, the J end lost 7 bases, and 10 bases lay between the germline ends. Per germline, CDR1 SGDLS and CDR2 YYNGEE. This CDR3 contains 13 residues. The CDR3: CASSVARGGEAFF. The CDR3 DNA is TGTGCCAGCAGCGTAGCCAGGGGCGGTGAAGCTTTCTTT.